The 32 T cell receptor beta chains listed next were all sequenced from one sample in a study of beta chain features in type 1 diabetes. Study observations and caveats: Patients with Type 1 diabetes showed moderately but significantly shorter TCRB CDR3s in all four CD4+ subsets.

Investigators reverse transcribed all isolated RNA, so they sequenced expressed TCRB transcripts. Measured with immunoSEQ multiplex PCR; TCRdb has only the in-frame clones, and not every one. The sample records about 53,000 clones, 50% to 75% being singletons. No antigen has been assigned to these receptors. Sequences were obtained from stem cell memory CD4+ T cells from blood. These receptors came from a woman aged 25 to 39 with type 1 diabetes.

The rearrangement uses TRBV19 and TRBJ2-1, with 9 nucleotides matching TRBD2. The V and J ends lost 1 base and 6 bases, in that order; junction bases with no gene match: 25. The CDR3 totals 22 residues. Germline V lookup: CDR1 LNHDA, CDR2 SQIVND (reference sequence). Written as DNA, the CDR3 is TGTGCCAGTAGTATAGCCCTCCACGACATGGACAATAGCGGGAGAGCCTGCAATGAGCAGTTCTTC. Protein product: CASSIALHDMDNSGRACNEQFF.

This rearrangement joins TRBV19 to TRBJ1-4; 8 nucleotides match TRBD1. The CDR3 runs 16 residues. CDR1 LNHDA and CDR2 SQIVND come from the germline V gene (reference sequence). J lost 2 bases, V lost 7 bases, and 9 bases had no gene match. The CDR3 protein is CASNGNRQGTNEKLFF. The CDR3 coding sequence is TGTGCCAGTAACGGAAACCGACAGGGGACTAATGAAAAACTGTTTTTT.

The rearrangement uses TRBV15 and TRBJ1-2; 7 nucleotides agree with TRBD1. CDR1 is LNHNV and CDR2 is YYDKDF in the germline V gene (reference sequence). This CDR3 contains 13 residues. Trimming removed 5 bases from V and 4 bases from J; junction bases left unmatched: 4. CDR3: CATSRQGFYGYTF. The CDR3 DNA follows: TGTGCCACCAGCCGACAGGGTTTCTATGGCTACACCTTC.

The rearrangement joins TRBV19 to TRBJ2-1; 11 bases match TRBD2. V was clipped by 8 bases and J by 5 bases; unmatched bases: 5. In germline, CDR1 is LNHDA, CDR2 SQIVND (reference sequence). The CDR3 is made up of 14 amino acids. DNA for the CDR3: TGTGCCAGTTTTAGCGGGAGGGCCGACAATGAGCAGTTCTTC. Protein sequence: CASFSGRADNEQFF. Full variable domain (remainder filled in from reference TRBV19 and TRBJ2-1): DGGITQSPKYLFRKEGQNVTLSCEQNLNHDAMYWYRQDPGQGLRLIYYSQIVNDFQKGDIAEGYSVSREKKESFPLTVTSAQKNPTAFYLCASFSGRADNEQFFGPGTRLTVL.

DNA of the CDR3: TGCGCCAGCAGCCGCGGCCCTAGCGGGGTCCCTAATGAGCAGTTCTTC. The encoded protein is CASSRGPSGVPNEQFF. The chain couples TRBV5-1 to TRBJ2-1; 9 bases fit TRBD2. Losses at the gene ends were 4 bases for V and 7 bases for J; bases not matched to a gene: 12. Germline loops: CDR1 SGHRS, CDR2 YFSETQ. The CDR3 is 16 amino acids.

The chain joins TRBV28 to TRBJ2-1; the match to TRBD2 covers 7 bases. Germline V gives CDR1 MDHEN, CDR2 SYDVKM. After removal of 4 bases from V and 10 bases from J, the junction contained 1 base not matched to a gene. The CDR3 runs 11 residues. CDR3 in amino acids: CASSSREEQFF. CDR3 nucleotide sequence: TGTGCCAGCAGTTCGCGGGAGGAGCAGTTCTTC.

This chain joins TRBV7-3 and TRBJ1-1, with D unclear. The CDR3 loop spans 14 amino acids. The V end was cut by 0 bases, the J end by 0 bases, with 5 bases between. Germline loops: CDR1 SGHTA, CDR2 FQGTGA. The chain's CDR3 is CASSLTAMNTEAFF. CDR3 in DNA: TGTGCCAGCAGCTTAACAGCGATGAACACTGAAGCTTTCTTT.

This chain links TRBV6-1 with TRBJ1-2; tentatively, D is TRBD1 (5 bases). Between the trimmed V and J ends, which lost 6 bases and 8 bases, there was a span of 16 bases. The CDR3 extends over 13 amino acids. Germline V gives CDR1 MNHNS, CDR2 SASEGT. This CDR3 is CASRDGHYHGYTF. For the CDR3, the DNA is TGTGCCAGCAGGGATGGACATTACCACGGCTACACCTTC.

A single count supports this clone. The CDR3 DNA reads TGTGCCAGCGGACTAGCGGGAGTACGGGAGCAGTTCTTC. This gives the protein CASGLAGVREQFF. The rearrangement uses TRBV9 and TRBJ2-1; the match to TRBD2 covers 13 bases. CDR1 is SGDLS and CDR2 is YYNGEE in the germline V gene. The V segment lost 7 bases and the J segment 10 bases; nucleotides outside the gene matches: 5. This CDR3 has 13 residues. The variable domain in full, completed from reference TRBV9 and TRBJ2-1, reads DSGVTQTPKHLITATGQRVTLRCSPRSGDLSVYWYQQSLDQGLQFLIQYYNGEERAKGNILERFSAQQFPDLHSELNLSSLELGDSALYFCASGLAGVREQFFGPGTRLTVL.

The chain employs TRBV11-3 and TRBJ2-2, with 7 bases identical to TRBD1. Germline values: CDR1 SGHNT, CDR2 YENEEA. The CDR3 spans 15 residues. V was clipped by 5 bases and J by 2 bases; unmatched bases: 5. As DNA, the CDR3 is TGTGCCAGCAGCCCGGGACAGCGAAACACCGGGGAGCTGTTTTTT. As protein: CASSPGQRNTGELFF.

This sequence joins TRBV6-6 and TRBJ2-5, with no clear D. Germline CDR1 MNHNY, CDR2 SVGAGI (reference sequence). Trimming removed 4 bases from V and 0 bases from J, with 12 bases in between. The CDR3 is 15 amino acids. For the CDR3, the DNA is TGTGCCAGCAGTTTTGGCAGGCCTCACCAAGAGACCCAGTACTTC. This gives the protein CASSFGRPHQETQYF.

J is TRBJ1-1 and V is TRBV18; D ambiguous. V lost 2 bases and J lost 5, with 15 bases in between. Germline assignment: CDR1 KGHSH and CDR2 LQKENI. The CDR3 is made up of 15 amino acids. The CDR3 DNA sequence: TGTGCCAGCTCACCATCTCTGGCAGTGGAGACTGAAGCTTTCTTT. This sequence encodes CASSPSLAVETEAFF.

The genes are TRBV6-1 and TRBJ2-1, with 13 nucleotides matching TRBD2. J was trimmed by 7 bases and V by 5 bases; bases with no gene match: 5. Per germline, CDR1 MNHNS and CDR2 SASEGT. The CDR3 runs to 15 residues. CDR3 sequence: CASSTGLAGRNEQFF. CDR3 in DNA: TGTGCCAGCAGTACGGGACTAGCGGGAAGAAATGAGCAGTTCTTC.

The chain carries TRBV9 and TRBJ2-5; D is undetermined. V lost 3 bases, J lost 5 bases, and 11 bases lay in between. The germline V gene encodes CDR1 SGDLS and CDR2 YYNGEE. The length of the CDR3 is 13 residues. The CDR3 loop is CASSAQYYETQYF. In DNA form, the CDR3 reads TGTGCCAGCAGCGCCCAGTACTATGAGACCCAGTACTTC.

This clone occurred a few times. The chain has TRBV9 and TRBJ1-1, with D unclear. CDR1 is SGDLS and CDR2 is YYNGEE in the germline V gene. The CDR3 runs 14 residues. Trimming cost V 1 base and J 3 bases, with 10 bases left between them. CDR3 DNA: TGTGCCAGCAGCGTACTAGCTAGGGACACTGAAGCTTTCTTT. Its translation: CASSVLARDTEAFF. Combining the CDR3 with reference TRBV9 and TRBJ1-1 gives the whole variable domain DSGVTQTPKHLITATGQRVTLRCSPRSGDLSVYWYQQSLDQGLQFLIQYYNGEERAKGNILERFSAQQFPDLHSELNLSSLELGDSALYFCASSVLARDTEAFFGQGTRLTVV.

This clone occurred a few times. The chain recombines TRBV19 with TRBJ1-5, with a weak D call TRBD1 (6 bases). Trimming shortened V by 4 bases and J by 7 bases, and 17 bases separated the two germline ends. The CDR3 is made up of 15 amino acids. CDR1 is LNHDA and CDR2 is SQIVND in the germline V gene (reference sequence). CDR3 coding DNA: TGTGCCAGTAGTACGCACAGGGTAGAAGAACAGCCCCAGCATTTT. Translating gives CASSTHRVEEQPQHF.

The chain uses TRBV5-1 and TRBJ2-1; possible D gene TRBD1, 6 bases. The germline V and J ends were trimmed by 1 base and 4 bases, with 15 bases remaining between them. Germline CDR1 and CDR2: SGHRS and YFSETQ. The length of the CDR3 is 16 residues. The CDR3: CASSLKSGTLYNEQFF. CDR3 DNA: TGCGCCAGCAGCTTGAAATCCGGGACACTTTACAATGAGCAGTTCTTC.

This chain connects TRBV28 to TRBJ2-7; 10 bases match TRBD1. V shed 7 bases and J 3 bases; nucleotides not matched to a gene: 3. Germline V gene sequence: CDR1 MDHEN, CDR2 SYDVKM. The CDR3 loop spans 13 amino acids. CDR3 nucleotides: TGTGCCAGCACCCGGACAGGGGGCTACGAGCAGTACTTC. Amino acid sequence: CASTRTGGYEQYF.

The rearrangement joins TRBV9 to TRBJ2-2; D not resolved. Between the trimmed V and J ends, which lost 1 base and 0 bases, there was a span of 10 bases. The CDR3 has 16 residues. Germline CDR1 reads SGDLS; CDR2 reads YYNGEE. CDR3 loop: CASSVYAASNTGELFF. DNA for the CDR3: TGTGCCAGCAGCGTATACGCGGCTTCGAACACCGGGGAGCTGTTTTTT.

The chain couples TRBV9 to TRBJ2-7; TRBD2 matches 10 bases. Germline assignment: CDR1 SGDLS and CDR2 YYNGEE. The CDR3 spans 16 residues. After removal of 4 bases from V and 0 bases from J, the junction contained 7 bases not matched to a gene. CDR3 coding DNA: TGTGCCAGCAGCCCGGGACTAGCGAAGATCTCCTACGAGCAGTACTTC. Protein sequence: CASSPGLAKISYEQYF. Combining the CDR3 with reference TRBV9 and TRBJ2-7 gives the whole variable domain DSGVTQTPKHLITATGQRVTLRCSPRSGDLSVYWYQQSLDQGLQFLIQYYNGEERAKGNILERFSAQQFPDLHSELNLSSLELGDSALYFCASSPGLAKISYEQYFGPGTRLTVT.

This clone was picked up a small number of times. Other DNA sequences of this sample code for an identical CDR3. V and J are TRBV25-1 and TRBJ2-1, with 9 bases that match TRBD2. Germline values: CDR1 MGHDK, CDR2 SYGVNS. V was clipped by 1 base and J by 8 bases; unmatched bases: 6. The CDR3 has 15 residues. The CDR3 region is CASSEFSGGPYEQFF. Here the CDR3 DNA reads TGTGCCAGCAGTGAATTCAGCGGGGGGCCCTATGAGCAGTTCTTC. Filled out from reference TRBV25-1 and TRBJ2-1, the complete variable domain reads EADIYQTPRYLVIGTGKKITLECSQTMGHDKMYWYQQDPGMELHLIHYSYGVNSTEKGDLSSESTVSRIRTEHFPLTLESARPSHTSQYLCASSEFSGGPYEQFFGPGTRLTVL.

This rearrangement joins TRBV11-1 to TRBJ1-1; D may be TRBD1 (5 bases). CDR3 length: 13 residues. The ends were cut back, 3 bases at V and 1 base at J, with 6 bases in the middle. CDR1 is SGHAT and CDR2 is FQDESV in the germline V gene (reference sequence). The CDR3 DNA follows: TGTGCCAGCAGCTTCGGACAGAACACTGAAGCTTTCTTT. Its protein is CASSFGQNTEAFF.

This chain connects TRBV18 to TRBJ2-2; weak D call: TRBD1 (6 bases). CDR1 KGHSH and CDR2 LQKENI come from the germline V gene. Deletions cut 6 bases from V and 5 bases from J, with 16 bases between. This CDR3 spans 15 amino acids. CDR3 DNA: TGTGCCAGCTCGAACAGGGTGAAGGGGACCGGGGAGCTGTTTTTT. Translated: CASSNRVKGTGELFF.

The V call is TRBV5-6, the J call TRBJ1-3; 7 nucleotides align to TRBD1. The V and J ends lost 0 bases and 2 bases, in that order; junction bases with no gene match: 5. CDR3 length: 16 amino acids. Germline V gives CDR1 SGHDT, CDR2 YYEEEE. This CDR3 is CASSLAGTETGNTIYF. The CDR3 DNA reads as TGTGCCAGCAGCTTGGCTGGGACAGAAACTGGAAACACCATATATTTT. Looking up the rest from reference TRBV5-6 and TRBJ1-3 gives the full variable domain: DAGVTQSPTHLIKTRGQQVTLRCSPKSGHDTVSWYQQALGQGPQFIFQYYEEEERQRGNFPDRFSGHQFPNYSSELNVNALLLGDSALYLCASSLAGTETGNTIYFGEGSWLTVV.

About this clone: An end of the junction differs from the germline gene, which may be a read error. The chain carries TRBV20-1 and TRBJ1-5; D is undetermined. The CDR3 runs 10 residues. Per the germline V gene, CDR1 is DFQATT and CDR2 is SNEGSKA (reference sequence). The CDR3 DNA reads TGCAGTGCTAGTTCTCAGGCCCAGCATTTT. Translation: CSASSQAQHF.

The gene calls are TRBV4-1 and TRBJ2-5; 8 positions match TRBD2. CDR3 length: 15 amino acids. V shed 4 bases, J shed 7 bases, and the junction held 11 bases outside the gene matches. Germline V gene sequence: CDR1 MGHRA, CDR2 YSYEKL. CDR3 in amino acids: CASSPTPGLGGTQYF. The DNA of the CDR3 is TGCGCCAGCAGCCCCACTCCGGGACTAGGTGGGACCCAGTACTTC.

This clone came up a few times. The genes are TRBV7-9 and TRBJ2-2; no definite D call. This CDR3 has 15 amino acids. Between the trimmed V and J ends, which lost 5 bases and 6 bases, there was a span of 16 bases. Germline values: CDR1 SEHNR, CDR2 FQNEAQ (reference sequence). CDR3 in DNA: TGTGCCAGCAGCCGCCTCCGAGATTCGGCCGGGGAGCTGTTTTTT. Its translation is CASSRLRDSAGELFF.

CDR3 amino acids: CASNLDRGREQYF. The CDR3 DNA follows: TGTGCCAGCAACCTAGACAGGGGCAGGGAGCAGTACTTC. This rearrangement joins TRBV14 to TRBJ2-7, with 8 bases identical to TRBD1. Losses at the gene ends were 7 bases for V and 7 bases for J; bases not matched to a gene: 9. Germline V gene lookup returns CDR1 SGHDN and CDR2 FVKESK. The CDR3 totals 13 residues.

About this clone: The sample holds other DNA sequences that translate to the same CDR3. CDR3 DNA sequence: TGTGCCAGCAGTTTACAGGGGAACACCGGGGAGCTGTTTTTT. Its translation: CASSLQGNTGELFF. The chain joins TRBV7-3 to TRBJ2-2, with D tentatively TRBD1 (6 bases). Germline V gene lookup returns CDR1 SGHTA and CDR2 FQGTGA. The CDR3 covers 14 residues. The V end was cut by 6 bases, the J end by 1 base, with 9 bases between.

Only a few counts were recorded for this clone. This sequence joins TRBV10-2 and TRBJ1-2; no clear D. The CDR3 has 15 residues. The germline gives CDR1 WSHSY, CDR2 SAAADI. Trimming left V 2 bases short and J 4 bases short, with 14 bases between. The CDR3 bases are TGCGCCAGCAGTGAGCCCAACACGGGAGCCTATGGCTACACCTTC. This sequence encodes CASSEPNTGAYGYTF.

This clone turned up a few times. This chain uses TRBV9 with TRBJ2-1; 9 bases agree with TRBD2. The CDR3 sequence is 17 residues long. V trimming: 0 bases; J trimming: 4 bases; junction bases outside the gene matches: 8. Germline loops: CDR1 SGDLS, CDR2 YYNGEE. CDR3 sequence: CASSVAASGVGYNEQFF. CDR3 coding DNA: TGTGCCAGCAGCGTAGCTGCTAGCGGGGTGGGGTACAATGAGCAGTTCTTC.

This clone was found a few times. The chain has TRBV4-2 and TRBJ2-1; 7 positions agree with TRBD2. J was trimmed by 5 bases and V by 1 base; bases with no gene match: 14. CDR1 and CDR2 from the germline V gene are LGHNA and YNFKEQ. The CDR3 spans 18 residues. The CDR3 region is CASSQGSEGSGVNNEQFF. CDR3 nucleotides: TGTGCCAGCAGCCAAGGTTCCGAAGGGAGCGGGGTTAACAATGAGCAGTTCTTC.